The present entry profiles one T cell receptor beta chain with its context. This sample was taken from a study of shared T cell receptors in the human thymus. TCRdb's table, derived via immunoSEQ multiplex PCR, lists solely in-frame clones and lacks some. The sample consists of 700,000 or so clones, 80% to 90% of them appearing once. These data were likewise used in another study, on human thymus T cells.

The material sequenced was thymocytes. The TCR originated in a girl in the first two years of life with a congenital heart defect.

CDR3 residues: CASSPGQGALNTEAFF. The DNA for the CDR3 is TGCGCCAGCAGCCCGGGACAGGGGGCCTTGAACACTGAAGCTTTCTTT. The rearrangement links TRBV4-3 to TRBJ1-1, with 12 bases fitting TRBD1. V lost 4 bases to trimming and J lost 0 bases; unmatched junction nucleotides: 3. Per germline, CDR1 LGHNA and CDR2 YSLEER. The CDR3 consists of 16 residues.